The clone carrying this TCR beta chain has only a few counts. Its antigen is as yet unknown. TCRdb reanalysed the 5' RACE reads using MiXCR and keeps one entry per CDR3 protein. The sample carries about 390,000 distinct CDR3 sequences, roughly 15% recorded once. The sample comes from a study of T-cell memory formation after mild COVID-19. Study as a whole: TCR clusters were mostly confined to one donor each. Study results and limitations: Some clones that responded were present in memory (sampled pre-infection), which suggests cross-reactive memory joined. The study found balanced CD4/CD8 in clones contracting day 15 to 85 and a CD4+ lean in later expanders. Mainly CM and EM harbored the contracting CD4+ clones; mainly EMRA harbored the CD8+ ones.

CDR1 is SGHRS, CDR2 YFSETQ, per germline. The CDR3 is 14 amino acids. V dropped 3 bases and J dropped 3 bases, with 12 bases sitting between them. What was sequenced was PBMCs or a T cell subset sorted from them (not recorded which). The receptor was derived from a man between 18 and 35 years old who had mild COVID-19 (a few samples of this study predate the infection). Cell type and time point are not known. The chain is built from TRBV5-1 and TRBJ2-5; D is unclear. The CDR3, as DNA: TGCGCCAGCAGCTCCATCAGTTTTGAAGAGACCCAGTACTTC. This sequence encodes CASSSISFEETQYF.